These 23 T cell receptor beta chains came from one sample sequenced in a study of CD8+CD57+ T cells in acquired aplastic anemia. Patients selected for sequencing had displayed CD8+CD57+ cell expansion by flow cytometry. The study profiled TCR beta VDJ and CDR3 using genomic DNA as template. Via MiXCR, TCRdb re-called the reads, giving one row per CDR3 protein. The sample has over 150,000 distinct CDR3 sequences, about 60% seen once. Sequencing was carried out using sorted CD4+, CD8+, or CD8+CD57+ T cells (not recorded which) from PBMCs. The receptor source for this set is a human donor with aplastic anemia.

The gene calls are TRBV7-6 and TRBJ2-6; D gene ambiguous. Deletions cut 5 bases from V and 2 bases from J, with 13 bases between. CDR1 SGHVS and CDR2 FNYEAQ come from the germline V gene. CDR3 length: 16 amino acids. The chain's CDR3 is CASSEFTLPGANVLTF. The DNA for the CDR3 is TGTGCCAGCAGCGAGTTTACGCTACCTGGGGCCAACGTCCTGACTTTC.

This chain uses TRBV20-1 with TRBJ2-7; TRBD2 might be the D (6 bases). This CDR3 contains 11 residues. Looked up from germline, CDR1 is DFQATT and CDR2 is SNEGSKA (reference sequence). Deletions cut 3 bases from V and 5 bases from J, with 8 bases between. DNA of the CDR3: TGCAGTGCTAGGGGGACTGACGAGCAGTACTTC. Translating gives CSARGTDEQYF.

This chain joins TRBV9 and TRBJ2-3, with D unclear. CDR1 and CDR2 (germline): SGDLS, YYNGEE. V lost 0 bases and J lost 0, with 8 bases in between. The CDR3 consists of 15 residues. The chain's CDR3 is CASSVGARSTDTQYF. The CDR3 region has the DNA TGTGCCAGCAGCGTAGGGGCTCGGAGCACAGATACGCAGTATTTT.

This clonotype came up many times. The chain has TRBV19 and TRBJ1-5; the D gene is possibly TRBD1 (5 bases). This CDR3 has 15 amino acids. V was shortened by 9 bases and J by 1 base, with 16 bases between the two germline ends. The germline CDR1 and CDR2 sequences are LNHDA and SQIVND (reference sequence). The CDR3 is CASCWGVLSNQPQHF. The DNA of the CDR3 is TGTGCCAGCTGTTGGGGGGTTCTAAGCAATCAGCCCCAGCATTTT.

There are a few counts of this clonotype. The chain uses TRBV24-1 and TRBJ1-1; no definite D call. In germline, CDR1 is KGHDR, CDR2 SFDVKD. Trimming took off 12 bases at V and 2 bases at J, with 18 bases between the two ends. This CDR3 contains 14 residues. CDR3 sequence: CARTEGSLNTEAFF. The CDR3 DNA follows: TGTGCCCGAACGGAGGGAAGTCTAAACACTGAAGCTTTCTTT.

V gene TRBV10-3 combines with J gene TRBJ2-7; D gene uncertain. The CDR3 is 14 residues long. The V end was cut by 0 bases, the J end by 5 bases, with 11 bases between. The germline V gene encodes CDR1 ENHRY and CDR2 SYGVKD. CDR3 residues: CAISESRQSNEQYF. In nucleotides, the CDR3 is TGTGCCATCAGTGAGTCGAGGCAGTCCAACGAGCAGTACTTC.

CDR3 sequence: CASSRDGSSYNEQFF. CDR3 coding DNA: TGCGCCAGCAGCCGAGACGGGAGCTCCTACAATGAGCAGTTCTTC. V gene TRBV5-1 combines with J gene TRBJ2-1; possibly TRBD2 for D (6 bases). Germline CDR1 SGHRS, CDR2 YFSETQ. The CDR3 has 15 amino acids. Trimming cost V 4 bases and J 0 bases, with 11 bases left between them.

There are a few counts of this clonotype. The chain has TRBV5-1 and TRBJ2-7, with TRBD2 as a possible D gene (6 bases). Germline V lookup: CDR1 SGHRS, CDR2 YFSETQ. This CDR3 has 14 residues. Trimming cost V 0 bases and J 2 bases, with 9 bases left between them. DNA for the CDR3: TGCGCCAGCAGCTTGGATGCGGGACCCTACGAGCAGTACTTC. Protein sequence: CASSLDAGPYEQYF.

The CDR3 sequence: CASSRGTVADTQYF. The CDR3 DNA reads TGTGCCAGCAGTCGCGGGACAGTAGCAGATACGCAGTATTTT. The J gene is TRBJ2-3, the V gene TRBV5-8; possible D gene TRBD1, 7 bases. This CDR3 region has 14 residues. Per the germline V gene, CDR1 is SGHTS and CDR2 is YDEGEE. Trimming pared 5 bases from V and 4 bases from J, leaving 14 bases between.

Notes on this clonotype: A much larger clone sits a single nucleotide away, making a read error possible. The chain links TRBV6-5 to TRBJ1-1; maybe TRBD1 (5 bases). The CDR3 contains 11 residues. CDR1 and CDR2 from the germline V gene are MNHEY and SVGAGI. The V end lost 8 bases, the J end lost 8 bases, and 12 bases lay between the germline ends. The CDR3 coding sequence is TGTGCCAGCGAGGGGAGTTTAGAAGCTTTCTTT. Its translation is CASEGSLEAFF.

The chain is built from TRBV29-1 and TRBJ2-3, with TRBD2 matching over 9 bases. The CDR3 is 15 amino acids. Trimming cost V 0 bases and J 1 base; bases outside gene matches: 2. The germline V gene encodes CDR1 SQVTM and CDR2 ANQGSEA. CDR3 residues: CSVEDRLAGTDTQYF. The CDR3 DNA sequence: TGCAGCGTTGAAGATCGACTAGCGGGCACAGATACGCAGTATTTT.

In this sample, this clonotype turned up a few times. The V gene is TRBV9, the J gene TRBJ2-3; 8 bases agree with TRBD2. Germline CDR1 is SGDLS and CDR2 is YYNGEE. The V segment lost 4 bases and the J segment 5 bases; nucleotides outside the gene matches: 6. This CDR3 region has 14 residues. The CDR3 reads CASSSGSSRDTQYF. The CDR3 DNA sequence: TGTGCCAGCAGCAGCGGGAGTTCTAGAGATACGCAGTATTTT.

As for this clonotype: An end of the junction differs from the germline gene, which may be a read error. The CDR3 here is CASSFAKGRTEAFF. The CDR3 coding sequence is TGTGCCAGCAGCTTCGCGAAGGGGAGGACTGAAGCCTTCTTT. This chain uses TRBV5-5 with TRBJ1-1, with D perhaps TRBD1 (5 bases). Per the germline V gene, CDR1 is SGHKS and CDR2 is YYEKEE (reference sequence). This CDR3 comprises 14 residues.

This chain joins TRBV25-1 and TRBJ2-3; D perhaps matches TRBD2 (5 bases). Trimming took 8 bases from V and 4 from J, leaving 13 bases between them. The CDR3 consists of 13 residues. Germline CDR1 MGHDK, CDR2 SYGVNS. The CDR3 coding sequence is TGTGCCAGCGGTGGCAATAGCGCAGATACGCAGTATTTT. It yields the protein CASGGNSADTQYF.

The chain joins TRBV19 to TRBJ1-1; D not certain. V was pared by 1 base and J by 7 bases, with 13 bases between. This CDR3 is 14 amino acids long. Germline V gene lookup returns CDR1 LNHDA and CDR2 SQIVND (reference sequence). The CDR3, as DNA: TGTGCCAGTAGTATAGTTGATTACGGGAGTGAAGCTTTCTTT. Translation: CASSIVDYGSEAFF.

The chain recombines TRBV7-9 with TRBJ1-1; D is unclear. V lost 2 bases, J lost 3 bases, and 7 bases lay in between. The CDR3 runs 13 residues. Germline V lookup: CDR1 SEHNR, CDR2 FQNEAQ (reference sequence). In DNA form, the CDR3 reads TGTGCCAGCAGCTTAAATTCGGACACTGAAGCTTTCTTT. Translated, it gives CASSLNSDTEAFF.

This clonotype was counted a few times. The CDR3: CASSLGASPLHF. DNA for the CDR3: TGTGCCAGCAGCTTGGGGGCTTCACCCCTCCACTTT. This chain connects TRBV5-4 to TRBJ1-6; no firm D call. CDR3 length: 12 residues. In germline, CDR1 is SGHNT, CDR2 YYREEE (reference sequence). V was pared by 0 bases and J by 9 bases, with 4 bases between. The full variable domain, its missing parts supplied by reference TRBV5-4 and TRBJ1-6, is ETGVTQSPTHLIKTRGQQVTLRCSSQSGHNTVSWYQQALGQGPQFIFQYYREEENGRGNFPPRFSGLQFPNYSSELNVNALELDDSALYLCASSLGASPLHFGNGTRLTVT.

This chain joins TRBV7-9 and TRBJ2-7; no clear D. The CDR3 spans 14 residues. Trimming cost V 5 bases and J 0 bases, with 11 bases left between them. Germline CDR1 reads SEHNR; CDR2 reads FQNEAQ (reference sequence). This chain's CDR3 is CASSPAPASYEQYF. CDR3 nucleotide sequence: TGTGCCAGCAGCCCCGCCCCGGCCTCCTACGAGCAGTACTTC.

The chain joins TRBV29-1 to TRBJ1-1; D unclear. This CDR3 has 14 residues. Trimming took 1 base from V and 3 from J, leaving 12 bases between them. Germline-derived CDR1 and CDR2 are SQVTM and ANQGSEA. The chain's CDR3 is CSVEGLRTDTEAFF. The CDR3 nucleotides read TGCAGCGTTGAAGGCCTTAGGACGGACACTGAAGCTTTCTTT.

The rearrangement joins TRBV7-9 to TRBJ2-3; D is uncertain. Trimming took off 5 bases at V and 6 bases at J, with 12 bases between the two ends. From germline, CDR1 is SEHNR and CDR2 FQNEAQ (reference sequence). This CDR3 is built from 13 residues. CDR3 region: CASSQELLDTQYF. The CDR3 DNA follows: TGTGCCAGCAGCCAAGAGCTGTTGGATACGCAGTATTTT.

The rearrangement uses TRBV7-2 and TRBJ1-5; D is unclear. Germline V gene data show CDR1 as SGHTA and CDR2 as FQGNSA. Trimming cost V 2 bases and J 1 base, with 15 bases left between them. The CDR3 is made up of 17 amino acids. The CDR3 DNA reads TGTGCCAGCAGCTTATTGGCAGCAAGTCAGAGCAATCAGCCCCAGCATTTT. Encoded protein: CASSLLAASQSNQPQHF.

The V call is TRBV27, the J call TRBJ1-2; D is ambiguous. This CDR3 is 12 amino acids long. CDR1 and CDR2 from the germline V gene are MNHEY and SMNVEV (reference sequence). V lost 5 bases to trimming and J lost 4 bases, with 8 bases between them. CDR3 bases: TGTGCCAGCAGTAGCGGACCCTATGGCTACACCTTC. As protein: CASSSGPYGYTF.

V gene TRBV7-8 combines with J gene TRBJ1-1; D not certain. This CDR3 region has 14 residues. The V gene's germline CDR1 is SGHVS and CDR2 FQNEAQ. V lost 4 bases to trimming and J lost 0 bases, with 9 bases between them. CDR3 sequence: CASSSKRVNTEAFF. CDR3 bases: TGTGCCAGCAGCTCCAAACGGGTGAACACTGAAGCTTTCTTT. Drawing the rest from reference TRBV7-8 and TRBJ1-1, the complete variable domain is GAGVSQSPRYKVAKRGQDVALRCDPISGHVSLFWYQQALGQGPEFLTYFQNEAQLDKSGLPSDRFFAERPEGSVSTLKIQRTQQEDSAVYLCASSSKRVNTEAFFGQGTRLTVV.